Listed below are T cell receptor beta chains from one sample, sequenced in a study of T cell responses to AZD1222 COVID-19 vaccine. Only in-frame clones appear in the TCRdb table, and some are missing; sequencing was by immunoSEQ multiplex PCR. The table shows approximately 180,000 clones, with just under 90% occurring only once. Sequenced here: peripheral blood, sampled 28 days after the second dose of the MenACWY control vaccine. These receptors all come from an adult who received the MenACWY meningococcal vaccine as a control. CDR3s include the opening cysteine and the closing phenylalanine or tryptophan. D genes are given only for firm matches. Clone size is stated in some rows and not others, as once, few, many or a class when expanded.

TRBV5-8	TRBJ1-5	-	-	CASSGAPGALWGGQPQHF	TGTGCCAGCAGCGGAGCTCCCGGGGCCCTCTGGGGAGGACAGCCCCAGCATTTT
TRBV19	TRBJ1-2	TRBD1	-	CASSIWATGEYGYTF	TGTGCCAGTAGTATATGGGCGACAGGGGAATATGGCTACACCTTC
TRBV4-3	TRBJ1-3	-	once	CASSQDQGVLSGNTIYF	TGCGCCAGCAGCCAAGATCAGGGCGTCCTCTCTGGAAACACCATATATTTT
TRBV5-8	TRBJ1-1	TRBD1	-	CASSLAGGGGYTEAFF	TGTGCCAGCAGCTTGGCCGGAGGGGGCGGGTACACTGAAGCTTTCTTT
TRBV7-5	TRBJ2-7	-	-	CARSLNMEGPVGSSYEQYF	TGTGCCAGAAGCCTTAACATGGAGGGGCCGGTGGGATCGTCCTACGAGCAGTACTTC
TRBV25-1	TRBJ1-2	TRBD1	-	CASSERGLRGYTF	TGTGCCAGCAGTGAAAGGGGGCTGCGGGGCTACACCTTC
TRBV28	TRBJ1-4	TRBD1	-	CASTLQGAVEKLFF	TGTGCCAGCACCCTACAGGGGGCGGTGGAAAAACTGTTTTTT
TRBV19	TRBJ2-5	-	-	CASSVPTGGPETQYF	TGTGCCAGTAGTGTCCCGACAGGAGGGCCAGAGACCCAGTACTTC
TRBV7-9	TRBJ2-7	-	-	CASSPESYEQYF	TGTGCCAGCAGCCCAGAGTCCTACGAGCAGTACTTC
TRBV6-5	TRBJ1-1	-	-	CASSYERNTEAFF	TGTGCCAGCAGTTACGAGCGGAACACTGAAGCTTTCTTT
TRBV27	TRBJ2-7	-	-	CASSLGTEPYEQYF	TGTGCCAGCAGTTTAGGGACTGAACCCTACGAGCAGTACTTC
TRBV9	TRBJ1-5	-	-	CANNQPQHF	TGTGCCAACAATCAGCCCCAGCATTTT
TRBV6-2/TRBV6-3	TRBJ1-2	-	-	CASSYGLYGYTF	TGTGCCAGCAGTTACGGGCTCTATGGCTACACCTTC
TRBV28	TRBJ2-1	TRBD2	-	CASRTTSGTIEKQFF	TGTGCCAGCAGGACGACTAGCGGGACTATTGAGAAGCAGTTCTTC